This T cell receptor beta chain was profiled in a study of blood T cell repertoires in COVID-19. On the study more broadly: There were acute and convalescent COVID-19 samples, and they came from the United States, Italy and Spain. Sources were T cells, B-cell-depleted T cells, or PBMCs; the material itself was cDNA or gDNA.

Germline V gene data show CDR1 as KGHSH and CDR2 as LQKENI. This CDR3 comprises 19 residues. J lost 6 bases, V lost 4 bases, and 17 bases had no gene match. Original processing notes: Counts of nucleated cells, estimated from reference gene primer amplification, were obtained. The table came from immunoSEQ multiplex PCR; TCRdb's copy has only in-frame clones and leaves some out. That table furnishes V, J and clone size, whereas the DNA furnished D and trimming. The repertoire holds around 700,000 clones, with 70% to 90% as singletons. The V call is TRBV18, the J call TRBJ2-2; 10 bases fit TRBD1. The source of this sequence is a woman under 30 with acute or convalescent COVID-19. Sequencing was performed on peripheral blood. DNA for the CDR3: TGTGCCAGCTCACGGAGACCTGGACAGGGGGTGAGAGTAGCCGGGGAGCTGTTTTTT. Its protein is CASSRRPGQGVRVAGELFF.